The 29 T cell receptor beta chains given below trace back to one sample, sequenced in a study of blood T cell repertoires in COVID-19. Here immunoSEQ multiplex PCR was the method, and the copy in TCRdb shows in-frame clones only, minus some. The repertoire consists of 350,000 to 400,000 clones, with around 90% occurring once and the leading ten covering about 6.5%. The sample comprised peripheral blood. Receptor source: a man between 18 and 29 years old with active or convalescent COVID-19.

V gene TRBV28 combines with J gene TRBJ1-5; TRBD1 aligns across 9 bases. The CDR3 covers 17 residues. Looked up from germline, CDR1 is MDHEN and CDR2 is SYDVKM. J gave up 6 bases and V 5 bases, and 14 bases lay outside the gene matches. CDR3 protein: CASSRQGVRSLGQPQHF. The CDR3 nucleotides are TGTGCCAGCAGTCGACAGGGGGTGAGGTCCCTCGGTCAGCCCCAGCATTTT.

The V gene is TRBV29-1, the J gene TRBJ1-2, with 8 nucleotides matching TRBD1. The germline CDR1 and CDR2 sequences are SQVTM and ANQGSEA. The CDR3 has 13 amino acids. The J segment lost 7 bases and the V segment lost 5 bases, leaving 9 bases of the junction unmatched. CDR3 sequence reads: CSVFRRGLGGYTF. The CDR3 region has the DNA TGCAGCGTTTTTCGCAGGGGGCTTGGTGGCTACACCTTC.

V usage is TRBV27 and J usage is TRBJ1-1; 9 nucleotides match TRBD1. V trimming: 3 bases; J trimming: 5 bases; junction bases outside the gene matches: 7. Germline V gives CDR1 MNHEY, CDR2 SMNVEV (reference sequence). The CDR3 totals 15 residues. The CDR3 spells CASSFWGTGRTEAFF. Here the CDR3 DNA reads TGTGCCAGCAGTTTCTGGGGGACAGGGAGGACTGAAGCTTTCTTT.

CDR3 DNA: TGTGCCAGCAGTGACTCGGACAGGGGTGGCTACACCTTC. Protein: CASSDSDRGGYTF. The V gene is TRBV6-4, the J gene TRBJ1-2; TRBD1 matches at 9 bases. Germline CDR1 reads MRHNA; CDR2 reads SNTAGT. With 0 bases clipped from V and 7 bases from J, the junction kept 0 bases outside the gene matches. There are 13 residues in the CDR3.

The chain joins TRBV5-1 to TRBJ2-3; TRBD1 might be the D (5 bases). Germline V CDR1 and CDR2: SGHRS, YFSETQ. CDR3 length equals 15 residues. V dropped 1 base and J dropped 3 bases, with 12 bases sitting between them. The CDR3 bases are TGCGCCAGCAGCTTGTCAGTGCAGGGAACAGATACGCAGTATTTT. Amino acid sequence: CASSLSVQGTDTQYF.

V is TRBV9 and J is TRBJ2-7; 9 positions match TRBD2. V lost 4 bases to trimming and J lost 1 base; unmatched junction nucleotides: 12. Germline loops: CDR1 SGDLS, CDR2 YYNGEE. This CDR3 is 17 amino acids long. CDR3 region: CASSHAQSGGLSYEQYF. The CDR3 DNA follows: TGTGCCAGCAGCCACGCACAAAGCGGGGGGCTATCCTACGAGCAGTACTTC.

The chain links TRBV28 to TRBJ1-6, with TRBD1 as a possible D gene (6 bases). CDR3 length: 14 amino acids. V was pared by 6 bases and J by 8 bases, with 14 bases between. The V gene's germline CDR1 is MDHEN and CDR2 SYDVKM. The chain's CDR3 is CASRPGTRDSPLHF. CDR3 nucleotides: TGTGCCAGCAGGCCCGGGACACGGGATTCACCCCTCCACTTT.

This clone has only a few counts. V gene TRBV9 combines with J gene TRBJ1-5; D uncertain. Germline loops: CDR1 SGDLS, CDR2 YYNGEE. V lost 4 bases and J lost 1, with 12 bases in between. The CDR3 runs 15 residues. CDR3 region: CASSLEGGSNQPQHF. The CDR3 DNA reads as TGTGCCAGCAGCCTCGAGGGAGGGAGCAATCAGCCCCAGCATTTT.

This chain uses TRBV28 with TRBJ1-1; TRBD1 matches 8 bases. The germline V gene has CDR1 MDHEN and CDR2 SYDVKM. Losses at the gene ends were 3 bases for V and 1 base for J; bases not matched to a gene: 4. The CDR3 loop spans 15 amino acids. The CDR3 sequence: CASSFLTGGNTEAFF. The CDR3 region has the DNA TGTGCCAGCAGTTTCCTAACAGGGGGGAACACTGAAGCTTTCTTT.

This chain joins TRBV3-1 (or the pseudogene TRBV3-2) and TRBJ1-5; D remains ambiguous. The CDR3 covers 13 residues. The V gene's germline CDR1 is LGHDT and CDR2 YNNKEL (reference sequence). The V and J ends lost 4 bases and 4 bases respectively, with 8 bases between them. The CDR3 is CASSLQKNQPQHF. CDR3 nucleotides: TGTGCCAGCAGCCTTCAGAAAAATCAGCCCCAGCATTTT.

The CDR3 protein is CSVNRGLTNEKLFF. DNA for the CDR3: TGCAGCGTGAATAGGGGGCTCACTAATGAAAAACTGTTTTTT. This rearrangement joins TRBV29-1 to TRBJ1-4; 7 bases fit TRBD1. The CDR3 length is 14 residues. Germline CDR1 SQVTM, CDR2 ANQGSEA. Unmatched junction bases numbered 6, after V lost 6 bases and J lost 2 bases.

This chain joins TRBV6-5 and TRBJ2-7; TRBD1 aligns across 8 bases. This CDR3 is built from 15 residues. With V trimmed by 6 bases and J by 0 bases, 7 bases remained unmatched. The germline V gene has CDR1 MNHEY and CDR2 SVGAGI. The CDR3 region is CASSQPGTGSYEQYF. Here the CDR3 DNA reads TGTGCCAGCAGCCAACCCGGGACAGGCTCCTACGAGCAGTACTTC.

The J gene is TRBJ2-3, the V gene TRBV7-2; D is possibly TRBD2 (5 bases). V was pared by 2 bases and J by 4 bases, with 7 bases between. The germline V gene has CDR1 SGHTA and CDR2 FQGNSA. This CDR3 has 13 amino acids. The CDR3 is CASSLRGADTQYF. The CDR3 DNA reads TGTGCCAGCAGCTTACGGGGAGCAGATACGCAGTATTTT.

This CDR3 is CASSLGRTGPNTEAFF. The DNA of the CDR3 is TGTGCCAGCAGCTTAGGCCGGACAGGGCCAAACACTGAAGCTTTCTTT. This rearrangement joins TRBV11-2 to TRBJ1-1, with 8 bases that match TRBD1. The V and J ends lost 1 base and 2 bases, in that order; junction bases with no gene match: 6. CDR3 length equals 16 residues. CDR1 is SGHAT and CDR2 is FQNNGV in the germline V gene.

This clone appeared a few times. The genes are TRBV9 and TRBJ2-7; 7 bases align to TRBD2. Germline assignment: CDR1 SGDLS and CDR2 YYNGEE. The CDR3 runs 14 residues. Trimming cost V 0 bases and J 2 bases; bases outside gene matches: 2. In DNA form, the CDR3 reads TGTGCCAGCAGCGTAGGGGACTATCCCTACGAGCAGTACTTC. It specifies CASSVGDYPYEQYF.

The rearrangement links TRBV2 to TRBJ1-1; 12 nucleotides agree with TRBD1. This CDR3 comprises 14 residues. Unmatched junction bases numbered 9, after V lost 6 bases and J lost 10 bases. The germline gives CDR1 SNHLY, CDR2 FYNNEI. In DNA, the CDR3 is TGTGCCAGCAGCAGGGGACAGGGGGCCTCTGCAGCTTTCTTT. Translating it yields CASSRGQGASAAFF.

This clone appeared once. CDR3 DNA: TGTGCCACCAGTGATGCACAGGGGTATCAGCCCCAGCATTTT. This sequence encodes CATSDAQGYQPQHF. This chain connects TRBV24-1 to TRBJ1-5, with 7 nucleotides matching TRBD1. J gave up 5 bases and V 3 bases, and 3 bases lay outside the gene matches. This CDR3 contains 14 residues. Germline CDR1 KGHDR, CDR2 SFDVKD.

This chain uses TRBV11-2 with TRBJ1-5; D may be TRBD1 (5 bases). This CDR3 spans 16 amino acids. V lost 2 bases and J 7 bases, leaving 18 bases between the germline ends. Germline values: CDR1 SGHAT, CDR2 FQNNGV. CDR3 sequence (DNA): TGTGCCAGCAGCTTATCGAATTTGGCCGCAGGGCAGCCCCAGCATTTT. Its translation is CASSLSNLAAGQPQHF.

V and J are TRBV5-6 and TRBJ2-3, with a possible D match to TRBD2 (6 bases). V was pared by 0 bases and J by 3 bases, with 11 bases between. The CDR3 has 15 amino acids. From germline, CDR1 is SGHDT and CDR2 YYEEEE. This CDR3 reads CASSLAGVYTDTQYF. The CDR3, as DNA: TGTGCCAGCAGCTTGGCGGGAGTGTATACAGATACGCAGTATTTT.

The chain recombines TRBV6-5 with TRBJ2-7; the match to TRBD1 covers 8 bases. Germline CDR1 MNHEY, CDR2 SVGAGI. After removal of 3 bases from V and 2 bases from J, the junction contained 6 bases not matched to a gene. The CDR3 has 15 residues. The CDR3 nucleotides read TGTGCCAGCAGTTATTTGGACAGGGCGGCCTACGAGCAGTACTTC. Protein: CASSYLDRAAYEQYF.

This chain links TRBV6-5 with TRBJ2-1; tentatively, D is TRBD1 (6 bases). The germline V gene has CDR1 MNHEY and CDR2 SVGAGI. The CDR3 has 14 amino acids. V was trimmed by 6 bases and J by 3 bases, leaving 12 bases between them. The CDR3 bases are TGTGCCAGCAGGCGGCGGACAGACTACAATGAGCAGTTCTTC. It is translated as CASRRRTDYNEQFF.

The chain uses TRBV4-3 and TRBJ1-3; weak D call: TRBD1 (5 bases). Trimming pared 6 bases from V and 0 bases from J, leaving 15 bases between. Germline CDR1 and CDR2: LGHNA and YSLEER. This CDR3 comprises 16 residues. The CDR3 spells CASSEEWGGSGNTIYF. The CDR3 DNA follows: TGCGCCAGCAGTGAGGAGTGGGGGGGCTCTGGAAACACCATATATTTT.

In DNA form, the CDR3 reads TGTGCCAGCAGCTATGCTAGCGGGTCCTACGAGCAGTACTTC. Translation: CASSYASGSYEQYF. The chain joins TRBV5-4 to TRBJ2-7; 8 bases are shared with TRBD2. The germline CDR1 and CDR2 sequences are SGHNT and YYREEE (reference sequence). V gave up 3 bases and J gave up 1 base; unmatched junction bases: 3. The CDR3 is 14 residues long. The complete variable domain, with remaining parts taken from reference TRBV5-4 and TRBJ2-7, reads ETGVTQSPTHLIKTRGQQVTLRCSSQSGHNTVSWYQQALGQGPQFIFQYYREEENGRGNFPPRFSGLQFPNYSSELNVNALELDDSALYLCASSYASGSYEQYFGPGTRLTVT.

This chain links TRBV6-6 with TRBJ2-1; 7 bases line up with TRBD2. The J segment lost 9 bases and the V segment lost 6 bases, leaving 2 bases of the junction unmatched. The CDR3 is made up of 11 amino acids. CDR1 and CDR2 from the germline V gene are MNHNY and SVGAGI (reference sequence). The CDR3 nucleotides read TGTGCCAGCAGAACGGGGGGTGAGCAGTTCTTC. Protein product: CASRTGGEQFF.

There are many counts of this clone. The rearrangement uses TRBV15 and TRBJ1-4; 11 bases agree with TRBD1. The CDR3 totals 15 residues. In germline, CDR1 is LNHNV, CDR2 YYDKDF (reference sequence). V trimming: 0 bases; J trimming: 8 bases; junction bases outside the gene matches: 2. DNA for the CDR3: TGTGCCACCAGCAGAGATCGGACAGGGGGCGAAAAACTGTTTTTT. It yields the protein CATSRDRTGGEKLFF. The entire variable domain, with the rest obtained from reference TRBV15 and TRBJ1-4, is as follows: DAMVIQNPRYQVTQFGKPVTLSCSQTLNHNVMYWYQQKSSQAPKLLFHYYDKDFNNEADTPDNFQSRRPNTSFCFLDIRSPGLGDTAMYLCATSRDRTGGEKLFFGSGTQLSVL.

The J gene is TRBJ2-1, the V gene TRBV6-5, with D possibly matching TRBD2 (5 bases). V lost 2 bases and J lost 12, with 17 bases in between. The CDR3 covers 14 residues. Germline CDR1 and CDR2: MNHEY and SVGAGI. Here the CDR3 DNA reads TGTGCCAGCAGTTACGGTGTGAGGGAGACCCGGCAGTTCTTC. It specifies CASSYGVRETRQFF.

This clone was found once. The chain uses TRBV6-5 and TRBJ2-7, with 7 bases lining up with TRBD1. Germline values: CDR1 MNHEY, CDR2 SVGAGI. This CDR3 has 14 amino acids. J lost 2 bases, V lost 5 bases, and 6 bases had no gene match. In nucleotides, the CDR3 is TGTGCCAGCAGTAGGGGACAGAACACCTACGAGCAGTACTTC. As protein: CASSRGQNTYEQYF.

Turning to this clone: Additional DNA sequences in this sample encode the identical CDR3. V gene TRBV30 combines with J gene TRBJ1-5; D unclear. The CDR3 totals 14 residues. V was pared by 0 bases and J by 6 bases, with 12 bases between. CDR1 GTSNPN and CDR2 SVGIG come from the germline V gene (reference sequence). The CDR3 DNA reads TGTGCCTGGAGTGTTCGGGGAGGAGGTCAGCCCCAGCATTTT. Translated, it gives CAWSVRGGGQPQHF.

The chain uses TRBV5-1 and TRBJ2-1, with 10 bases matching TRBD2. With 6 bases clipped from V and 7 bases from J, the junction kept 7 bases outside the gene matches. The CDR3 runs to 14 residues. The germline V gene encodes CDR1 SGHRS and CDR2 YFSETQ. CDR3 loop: CASTSGGNRNEQFF. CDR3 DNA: TGCGCCAGCACTAGCGGGGGCAATCGGAATGAGCAGTTCTTC.